A selection of T cell receptor beta chains follows, all from one sample in a study of T cell responses to AZD1222 COVID-19 vaccine. TCRdb keeps only in-frame clones here, not all; method: immunoSEQ multiplex PCR. The table lists over 110,000 clones, about 92% of them singletons. The specimen was peripheral blood, collected on day 0 of AZD1222 vaccination. These receptors were taken from an adult in good health. Both conserved end residues are part of each CDR3. D genes are given only for firm matches. Where a row states a size, it is once, few, many or the class of an expanded clone; other rows omit it.

clone_size,d_call,j_call,v_call,cdr3_aa,cdr3_nt
once,-,TRBJ2-3,TRBV12-5,CASGLDGHPTDTQYF,TGTGCTAGTGGTTTGGACGGACACCCAACAGATACGCAGTATTTT
-,-,TRBJ1-5,TRBV12-5,CASGSARGQPQHF,TGTGCTAGTGGTTCGGCCCGGGGGCAGCCCCAGCATTTT
-,-,TRBJ1-1,TRBV3-1/TRBV3-2,CASSQGNTEAFF,TGTGCCAGCAGCCAGGGGAACACTGAAGCTTTCTTT
-,-,TRBJ2-1,TRBV6-2/TRBV6-3,CASSPRRASSYNEQFF,TGTGCCAGCAGCCCGCGGCGAGCAAGCTCCTACAATGAGCAGTTCTTC
-,TRBD1,TRBJ1-1,TRBV19,CASSIGTGTGRLNTEAFF,TGTGCCAGTAGTATTGGGACGGGGACAGGCCGTCTGAACACTGAAGCTTTCTTT
once,TRBD1,TRBJ1-2,TRBV7-2,CASSLWTGGDYGYTF,TGTGCCAGCAGCTTGTGGACAGGGGGCGACTATGGCTACACCTTC
-,-,TRBJ2-7,TRBV10-3,CAIAQSPDYEQYF,TGTGCCATCGCCCAGAGCCCCGACTACGAGCAGTACTTC
-,TRBD1,TRBJ1-2,TRBV5-6,CASSLGQELNGYTF,TGTGCCAGCAGCCTGGGACAGGAGCTGAACGGCTACACCTTC
-,-,TRBJ2-3,TRBV11-1,CASSLGGTRGTDTQYF,TGTGCCAGCAGCTTGGGCGGCACAAGGGGTACAGATACGCAGTATTTT
-,TRBD2,TRBJ2-1,TRBV5-4,CASSLRTSYNEQFF,TGTGCCAGCAGCTTACGGACTAGCTACAATGAGCAGTTCTTC
-,-,TRBJ2-6,TRBV7-2,CASSFPGRSGANVLTF,TGTGCCAGCAGCTTCCCGGGACGCTCTGGGGCCAACGTCCTGACTTTC
-,-,TRBJ1-4,TRBV19,CASSHGGDEKLFF,TGTGCCAGCTCTCACGGGGGTGATGAAAAACTGTTTTTT
-,-,TRBJ2-7,TRBV5-4,CASSLRSGASYEQYF,TGTGCCAGCAGCTTGCGATCAGGGGCGTCCTACGAGCAGTACTTC
-,-,TRBJ2-1,TRBV5-4,CASSLMGPNEQFF,TGTGCCAGCAGCTTGATGGGACCCAATGAGCAGTTCTTC
-,-,TRBJ2-7,TRBV5-3,CARSWSYEQYF,TGTGCCAGAAGCTGGAGCTACGAGCAGTACTTC
-,TRBD2,TRBJ2-7,TRBV5-6,CASSGIAGGYEQYF,TGTGCCAGCAGCGGTATAGCGGGGGGCTACGAGCAGTACTTC
-,TRBD1,TRBJ1-5,TRBV6-5,CASSPSGQGIEPQHF,TGTGCCAGCAGTCCTAGCGGACAGGGGATAGAGCCCCAGCATTTT
-,TRBD2,TRBJ2-7,TRBV6-5,CASSRSGVGSYEQYF,TGTGCCAGCAGTCGTAGCGGGGTGGGGTCCTACGAGCAGTACTTC
once,TRBD2,TRBJ2-3,TRBV2,CASSRLAGVGTDTQYF,TGTGCCAGCTCAAGACTAGCGGGAGTAGGGACAGATACGCAGTATTTT
-,-,TRBJ1-2,TRBV2,CASSDKTVYGYTF,TGTGCCAGCAGTGATAAGACAGTATATGGCTACACCTTC
-,-,TRBJ2-7,TRBV29-1,CSVAGDSYEQYF,TGCAGCGTTGCCGGGGACTCCTACGAGCAGTACTTC
-,TRBD2,TRBJ2-1,TRBV28,CASSKGPSGSPYNEQFF,TGTGCCAGCAGCAAGGGTCCTAGCGGGAGTCCCTACAATGAGCAGTTCTTC